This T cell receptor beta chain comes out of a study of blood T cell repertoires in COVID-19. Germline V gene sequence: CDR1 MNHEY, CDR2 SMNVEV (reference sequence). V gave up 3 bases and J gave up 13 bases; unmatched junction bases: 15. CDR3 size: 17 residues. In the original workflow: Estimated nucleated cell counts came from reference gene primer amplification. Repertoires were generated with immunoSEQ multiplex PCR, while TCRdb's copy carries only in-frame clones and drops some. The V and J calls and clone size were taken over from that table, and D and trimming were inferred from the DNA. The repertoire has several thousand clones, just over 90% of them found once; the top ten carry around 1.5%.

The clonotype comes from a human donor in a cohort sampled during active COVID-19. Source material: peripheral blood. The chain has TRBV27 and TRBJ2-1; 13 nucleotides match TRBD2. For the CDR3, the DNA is TGTGCCAGCAGTTTGCTTGGGACTAGCGGGAACCCCCCCGGTCAGTTCTTC. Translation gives CASSLLGTSGNPPGQFF.